The source of this T cell receptor beta chain is a study of Ad26.COV2.S vaccination and SARS-CoV-2 variants. Per germline, CDR1 SNHLY and CDR2 FYNNEI. Trimming took off 1 base at V and 6 bases at J, with 3 bases between the two ends. CDR3 size: 11 residues. This table comes from immunoSEQ multiplex PCR, and its TCRdb copy is limited to in-frame clones, with some not included. The sample shows roughly 320,000 clones, roughly 84% of them seen only once. The treatment denotes: around 19 received Ad26.COV2.S at low or high dose, single or two shots; several received placebo; per-sample allocation not given. The study sampled participants on day 63 after the first vaccine or placebo injection. The individual, an adult aged 18-55 years, was a donor in Boston.

The source is a person aged 18-60 years who received the Ad26.COV2.S COVID-19 vaccine or a placebo. The sample in question was peripheral blood, obtained in a trial of Ad26.COV2.S vaccine versus placebo. The V and J genes are TRBV2 and TRBJ1-2, with unresolved D. The DNA for the CDR3 is TGTGCCAGCAGTGAAGGGGATGGCTACACCTTC. It translates to CASSEGDGYTF.